The 12 T cell receptor beta chains in this list originate from one sample, sequenced in a study of T cells after yellow fever vaccination. TCRdb reanalysed the 5' RACE reads using MiXCR and keeps one entry per CDR3 protein. The sample holds 150,000 to 200,000 distinct CDR3 sequences, 5.5% to 7.5% seen once. Here the sequenced sample was CD4+ T cells sorted from PBMCs, taken about 5 days after the first yellow fever vaccination. Every receptor here comes from a man aged 18-30 years who received the YFV17D yellow fever vaccine.

The rearrangement links TRBV5-3 to TRBJ2-7; D not certain. TRBV5-3 is an open reading frame, and its role is uncertain. The CDR3 covers 13 residues. The V gene lost 4 bases and the J gene lost 7 bases, with 15 bases spanning the gap. CDR3 region: CARSQGPAREQYV. The CDR3 DNA reads TGTGCCAGAAGCCAAGGTCCCGCGAGGGAGCAGTACGTC.

This clonotype was recorded at least ten times. The rearrangement joins TRBV7-2 to TRBJ2-1, with 8 bases aligning to TRBD2. V lost 8 bases and J lost 1; bases outside the gene matches: 13. The CDR3 length is 17 residues. The germline CDR1 and CDR2 sequences are SGHTA and FQGNSA. CDR3 region: CASGRGGAGESYNEQFF. The CDR3 region has the DNA TGTGCCAGCGGCCGGGGCGGAGCGGGGGAGTCCTACAATGAGCAGTTCTTC.

The V and J genes are TRBV7-3 and TRBJ1-1; D perhaps matches TRBD1 (5 bases). The V and J ends lost 6 bases and 3 bases respectively, with 14 bases between them. The CDR3 extends over 14 amino acids. In germline, CDR1 is SGHTA, CDR2 FQGTGA. DNA for the CDR3: TGTGCCAGCAGTTCAGAGGGACGGCACACTGAAGCTTTCTTT. Translation: CASSSEGRHTEAFF.

This clonotype was observed many times. The chain is built from TRBV10-3 and TRBJ1-3; tentative D call: TRBD1 (6 bases). This CDR3 contains 14 residues. V was trimmed by 10 bases and J by 0 bases, leaving 13 bases between them. Germline V gene data show CDR1 as ENHRY and CDR2 as SYGVKD. CDR3 sequence (DNA): TGTGCCACCACCCGGGACAACTCTGGAAACACCATATATTTT. Its protein is CATTRDNSGNTIYF.

In its sample, this clonotype was seen many times. The gene calls are TRBV6-5 and TRBJ2-2; D gene uncertain. In germline, CDR1 is MNHEY, CDR2 SVGAGI. The CDR3 loop spans 13 amino acids. V shed 8 bases and J shed 1 base, with 8 bases lying between them. CDR3 DNA sequence: TGTGCCAGCTACGTACAGAACACCGGGGAGCTGTTTTTT. Translated: CASYVQNTGELFF.

This clonotype was observed a handful of times. The rearrangement uses TRBV2 and TRBJ2-3, with 8 bases aligning to TRBD2. The CDR3 is made up of 15 amino acids. V shed 9 bases, J shed 5 bases, and the junction held 13 bases outside the gene matches. Germline CDR1 and CDR2: SNHLY and FYNNEI. CDR3 nucleotides: TGTGCCAGGCCTAGTGGGCGGGGGGTTGAAGATACGCAGTATTTT. Residues: CARPSGRGVEDTQYF.

In its sample, this clonotype was seen many times. V gene TRBV5-1 combines with J gene TRBJ2-7; TRBD1 matches 11 bases. The CDR3 sequence is 15 residues long. Germline values: CDR1 SGHRS, CDR2 YFSETQ. V was pared by 1 base and J by 5 bases, with 5 bases of the junction left unmatched. The CDR3 is CASSLYGTGGNEQYV. In nucleotides, the CDR3 is TGCGCCAGCAGCTTGTATGGGACAGGGGGAAACGAGCAGTACGTC.

This clonotype was detected ten times or more. The gene calls are TRBV19 and TRBJ2-3; possibly TRBD1 or TRBD2 for D (6 bases each). This CDR3 is 14 amino acids long. CDR1 is LNHDA, CDR2 SQIVND, per germline (reference sequence). Trimming shortened V by 7 bases and J by 4 bases, and 15 bases separated the two germline ends. In nucleotides, the CDR3 is TGTGCCAGTACCCCCGGGGGCGGCTCAGATACGCAGTATTTT. Protein sequence: CASTPGGGSDTQYF.

The sample holds many counts of this clonotype. J is TRBJ1-2 and V is TRBV6-5; D is perhaps TRBD1 (6 bases). Germline CDR1 reads MNHEY; CDR2 reads SVGAGI. V was pared by 2 bases and J by 5 bases, with 18 bases between. CDR3 length: 16 amino acids. The CDR3 here is CASSYRDGTPGYGYTF. CDR3 DNA sequence: TGTGCCAGCAGTTACCGCGACGGGACACCGGGTTATGGCTACACCTTC.

The rearrangement joins TRBV12-3 or TRBV12-4 to TRBJ2-2; 8 nucleotides match TRBD2. The CDR3 totals 16 residues. Trimming took 7 bases from V and 6 from J; bases not matched to a gene: 13. The CDR3 nucleotides are TGTGCCAGCAACCCGGGGGGAGCCGGGGGGGCCGGGGAGCTGTTTTTT. Protein sequence: CASNPGGAGGAGELFF.

This clonotype was counted at least ten times. The CDR3 region is CSVDEDDNEQFF. The CDR3 DNA reads as TGCAGCGTCGACGAAGACGACAATGAGCAGTTCTTC. The J gene is TRBJ2-1, the V gene TRBV29-1; D not resolved. V was cut by 6 bases and J by 5 bases, with 11 bases left in between. The CDR3 loop spans 12 amino acids. CDR1 and CDR2 from the germline V gene are SQVTM and ANQGSEA.

The chain is built from TRBV4-3 and TRBJ1-5; D is uncertain. From germline, CDR1 is LGHNA and CDR2 YSLEER. Trimming removed 0 bases at V and 4 bases at J, with 10 bases between. This CDR3 is 15 amino acids long. CDR3 in amino acids: CASSQEAGSNQPQHF. The CDR3 DNA is TGCGCCAGCAGCCAAGAGGCAGGTTCGAATCAGCCCCAGCATTTT.